Following are 7 T cell receptor beta chains from one sample sequenced in a study of blood T cell repertoires in COVID-19. Profiling relied on immunoSEQ multiplex PCR, and the TCRdb table lists in-frame clones only, not all of them. The sample consists of about 120,000 clones, approximately 84% of them appearing once. The sequenced sample consisted of peripheral blood. These receptors originate from a man in his sixties or seventies with active or convalescent COVID-19.

The chain employs TRBV5-5 and TRBJ2-7; no reliable D call. V lost 5 bases to trimming and J lost 5 bases, with 20 bases between them. CDR3 length: 15 residues. The germline V gene has CDR1 SGHKS and CDR2 YYEKEE (reference sequence). The CDR3 sequence: CASRPQRLPGDEQYF. Here the CDR3 DNA reads TGTGCCAGCAGACCCCAGAGGTTACCTGGCGACGAGCAGTACTTC.

The V gene is TRBV4-2, the J gene TRBJ2-6; 8 bases fit TRBD1. The V gene end was trimmed by 4 bases and the J gene end by 4 bases; junction bases not matched to a gene: 6. The germline V gene has CDR1 LGHNA and CDR2 YNFKEQ. This CDR3 has 16 amino acids. The CDR3 spells CASSPQGASGANVLTF. The CDR3 nucleotides are TGTGCCAGCAGCCCGCAGGGGGCTAGCGGGGCCAACGTCCTGACTTTC.

The CDR3 DNA is TGTGCCAGCAGCTTCCAGGGGGGCAACGAGCAGTACTTC. It encodes CASSFQGGNEQYF. This chain uses TRBV7-3 with TRBJ2-7, with D perhaps matching TRBD1 (7 bases). The V gene lost 3 bases and the J gene lost 5 bases, with 11 bases spanning the gap. The CDR3 is made up of 13 amino acids. Germline CDR1 is SGHTA and CDR2 is FQGTGA.

This clone was seen only once. This chain joins TRBV7-2 and TRBJ1-1; D remains ambiguous. The CDR3 is 12 residues long. The germline CDR1 and CDR2 sequences are SGHTA and FQGNSA. The ends were cut back, 1 base at V and 11 bases at J, with 11 bases in the middle. CDR3 coding DNA: TGTGCCAGCAGCTTAGAGAGGTCGGGGGCTTTCTTT. Protein: CASSLERSGAFF.

The V gene is TRBV3-1 (or the pseudogene TRBV3-2), the J gene TRBJ1-1; no clear D. This CDR3 is 15 amino acids long. CDR1 is LGHDT and CDR2 is YNNKEL in the germline V gene (reference sequence). V gave up 0 bases and J gave up 3 bases, with 11 bases separating them. DNA for the CDR3: TGTGCCAGCAGCCAAGATAACAGTAAGGACACTGAAGCTTTCTTT. Its protein is CASSQDNSKDTEAFF.

The rearrangement joins TRBV5-1 to TRBJ2-7; TRBD2 agrees at 13 bases. V trimming: 5 bases; J trimming: 6 bases; junction bases outside the gene matches: 11. From germline, CDR1 is SGHRS and CDR2 YFSETQ. The CDR3 covers 16 residues. CDR3 region: CASSHGTSGNTGEQYF. DNA for the CDR3: TGCGCCAGCAGTCATGGGACTAGCGGGAATACGGGCGAGCAGTACTTC.

The chain links TRBV4-2 to TRBJ2-5; D perhaps matches TRBD2 (5 bases). V was shortened by 0 bases and J by 5 bases, with 13 bases between the two germline ends. Germline V lookup: CDR1 LGHNA, CDR2 YNFKEQ. This CDR3 is built from 15 residues. This CDR3 is CASSQDTADRETQYF. In DNA form, the CDR3 reads TGTGCCAGCAGCCAAGATACAGCGGATAGGGAGACCCAGTACTTC.